The sequence of this TCR beta chain was determined in a study of shared clonotypes between healthy human individuals. Germline V CDR1 and CDR2: MDHEN, SYDVKM. This CDR3 region has 15 residues. Trimming left V 3 bases short and J 2 bases short, with 14 bases between. Naive CD8 cells lacked CD45RO, underwent positive selection for CCR7 and left out terminally differentiated effector memory CD45RA+ cells. The repertoire was sequenced with immunoSEQ multiplex PCR; TCRdb's copy has only in-frame clones and lacks some. The sample lists about 2.1 million clones; around 93% were seen once. Sample: naive CD8+ T cells from PBMCs. The chain combines TRBV28 with TRBJ2-7, with a weak D call TRBD1 (6 bases). This receptor was obtained from a man younger than 35 in good health. Some clones in this sample may be carry-over from other donors' samples. The chain's CDR3 is CASSLLPGQPYEQYF. Written as DNA, the CDR3 is TGTGCCAGCAGTTTGCTGCCGGGACAACCCTACGAGCAGTACTTC.